This TCR beta chain was retrieved from a study of cytomegalovirus exposure and HLA in healthy donors. This CDR3 region has 16 residues. J gave up 2 bases and V 5 bases, and 5 bases lay outside the gene matches. Germline-derived CDR1 and CDR2 are MNHNY and SVGAGI (reference sequence). For this clone: Its specificity is unknown.

Likely unrecorded immune exposures existed in these nominally healthy donors. In the PCR, 60 Vbeta and 13 Jbeta primers were used. Produced via immunoSEQ multiplex PCR; TCRdb's table is partial and in-frame only. The sample lists more than 95,000 clones, about four fifths occurring once. The study, taken as a whole, reports: Rates of TCR association differed by HLA locus in a later analysis, with DRB1 highest and HLA-C lowest. Later examination showed HLA-associated TCR beta chains had greater clonal expansion than equally common others.

The sequence came from a woman between 55 and 75 years old in good health and CMV-seropositive. This chain uses TRBV6-6 with TRBJ1-4, with 10 bases aligning to TRBD1. What was sequenced was PBMCs. The CDR3 nucleotides read TGTGCCAGCAGTCAGGGACAGGGGTTCACTAATGAAAAACTGTTTTTT. Encoded protein: CASSQGQGFTNEKLFF.